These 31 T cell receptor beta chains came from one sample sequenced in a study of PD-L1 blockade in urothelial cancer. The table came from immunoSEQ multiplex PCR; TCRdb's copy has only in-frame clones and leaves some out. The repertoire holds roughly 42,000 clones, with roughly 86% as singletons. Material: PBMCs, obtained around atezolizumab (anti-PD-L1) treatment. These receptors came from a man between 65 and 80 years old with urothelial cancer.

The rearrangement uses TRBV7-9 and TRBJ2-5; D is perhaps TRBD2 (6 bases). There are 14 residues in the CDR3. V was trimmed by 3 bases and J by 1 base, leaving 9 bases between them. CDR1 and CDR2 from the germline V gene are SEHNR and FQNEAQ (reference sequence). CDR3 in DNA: TGTGCCAGCAGCTTTACTAGCCCCCAAGAGACCCAGTACTTC. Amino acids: CASSFTSPQETQYF.

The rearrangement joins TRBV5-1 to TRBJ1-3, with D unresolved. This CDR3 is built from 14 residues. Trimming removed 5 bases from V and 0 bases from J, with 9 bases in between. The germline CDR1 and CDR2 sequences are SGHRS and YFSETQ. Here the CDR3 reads CASREWNSGNTIYF. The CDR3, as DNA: TGCGCCAGCAGGGAGTGGAACTCTGGAAACACCATATATTTT. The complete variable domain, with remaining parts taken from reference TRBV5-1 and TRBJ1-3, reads KAGVTQTPRYLIKTRGQQVTLSCSPISGHRSVSWYQQTPGQGLQFLFEYFSETQRNKGNFPGRFSGRQFSNSRSEMNVSTLELGDSALYLCASREWNSGNTIYFGEGSWLTVV.

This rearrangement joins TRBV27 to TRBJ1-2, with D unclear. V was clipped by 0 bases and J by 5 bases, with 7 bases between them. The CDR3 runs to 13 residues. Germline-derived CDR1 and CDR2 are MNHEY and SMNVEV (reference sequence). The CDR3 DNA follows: TGTGCCAGCAGTTTATCTAATCGGTATGGCTACACCTTC. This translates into CASSLSNRYGYTF.

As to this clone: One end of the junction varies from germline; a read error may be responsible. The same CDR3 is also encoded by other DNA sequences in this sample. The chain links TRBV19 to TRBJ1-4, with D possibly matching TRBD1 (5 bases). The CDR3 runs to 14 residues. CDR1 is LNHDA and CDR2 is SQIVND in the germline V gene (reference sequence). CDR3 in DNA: TGTGCCAGTAGTATGATGGGGAGGGGAGAAAAACTGTTTTTC. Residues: CASSMMGRGEKLFF. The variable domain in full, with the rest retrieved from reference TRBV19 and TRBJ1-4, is DGGITQSPKYLFRKEGQNVTLSCEQNLNHDAMYWYRQDPGQGLRLIYYSQIVNDFQKGDIAEGYSVSREKKESFPLTVTSAQKNPTAFYLCASSMMGRGEKLFFGSGTQLSVL.

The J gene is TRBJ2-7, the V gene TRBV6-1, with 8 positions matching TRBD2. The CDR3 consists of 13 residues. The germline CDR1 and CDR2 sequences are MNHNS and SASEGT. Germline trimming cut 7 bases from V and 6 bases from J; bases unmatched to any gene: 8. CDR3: CASMSGSNLEQYF. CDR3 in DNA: TGTGCCAGCATGAGCGGGAGTAACCTCGAGCAGTACTTC.

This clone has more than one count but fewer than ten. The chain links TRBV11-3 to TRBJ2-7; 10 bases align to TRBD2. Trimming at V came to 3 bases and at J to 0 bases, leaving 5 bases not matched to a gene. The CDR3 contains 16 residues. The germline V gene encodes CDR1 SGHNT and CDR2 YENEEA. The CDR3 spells CASSFWTSGDSYEQYF. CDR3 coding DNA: TGTGCCAGCAGCTTCTGGACTAGCGGAGACTCCTACGAGCAGTACTTC.

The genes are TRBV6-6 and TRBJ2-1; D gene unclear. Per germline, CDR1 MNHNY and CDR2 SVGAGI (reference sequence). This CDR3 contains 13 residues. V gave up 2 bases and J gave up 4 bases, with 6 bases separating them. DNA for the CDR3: TGTGCCAGCAGTTACGAACTATACAATGAGCAGTTCTTC. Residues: CASSYELYNEQFF.

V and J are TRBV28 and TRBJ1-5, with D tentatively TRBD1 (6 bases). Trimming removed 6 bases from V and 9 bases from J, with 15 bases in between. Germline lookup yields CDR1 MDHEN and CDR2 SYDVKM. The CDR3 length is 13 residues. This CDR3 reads CASRKGGTGPQHF. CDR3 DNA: TGTGCCAGCAGAAAAGGGGGAACGGGGCCCCAGCATTTT.

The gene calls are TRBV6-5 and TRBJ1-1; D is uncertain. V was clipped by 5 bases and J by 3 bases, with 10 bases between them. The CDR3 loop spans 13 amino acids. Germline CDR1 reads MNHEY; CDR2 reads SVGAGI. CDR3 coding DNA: TGTGCCAGCAGTCCCCAGCGATACACTGAAGCTTTCTTT. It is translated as CASSPQRYTEAFF.

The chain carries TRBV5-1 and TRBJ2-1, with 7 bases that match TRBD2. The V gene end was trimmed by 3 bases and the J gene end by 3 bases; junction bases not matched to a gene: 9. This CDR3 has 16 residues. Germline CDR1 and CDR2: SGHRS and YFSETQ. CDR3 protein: CASSSGGTNVYNEQFF. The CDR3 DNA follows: TGCGCCAGCAGCTCCGGGGGGACTAACGTCTACAATGAGCAGTTCTTC.

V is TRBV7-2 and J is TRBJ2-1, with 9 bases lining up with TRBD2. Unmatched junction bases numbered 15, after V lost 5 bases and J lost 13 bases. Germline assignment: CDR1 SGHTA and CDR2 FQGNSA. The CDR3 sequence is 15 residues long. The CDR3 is CASSRGLASPTSQFF. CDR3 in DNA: TGTGCCAGCAGCCGAGGACTAGCGTCACCCACCTCACAGTTCTTC.

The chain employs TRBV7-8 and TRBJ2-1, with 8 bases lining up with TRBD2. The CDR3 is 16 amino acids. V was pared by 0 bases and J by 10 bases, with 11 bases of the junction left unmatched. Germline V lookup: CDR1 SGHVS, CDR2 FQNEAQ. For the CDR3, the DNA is TGTGCCAGCAGCTTAGCCCTTCGGGGGGGATCGGGGGAGCAGTTCTTC. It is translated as CASSLALRGGSGEQFF.

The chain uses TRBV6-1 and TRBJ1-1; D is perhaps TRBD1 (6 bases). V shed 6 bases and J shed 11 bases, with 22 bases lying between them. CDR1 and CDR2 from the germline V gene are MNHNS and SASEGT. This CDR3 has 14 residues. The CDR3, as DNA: TGTGCCAGCAGCGAGAGCGGCCAGGGGCTCGGGGCTTTCTTT. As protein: CASSESGQGLGAFF.

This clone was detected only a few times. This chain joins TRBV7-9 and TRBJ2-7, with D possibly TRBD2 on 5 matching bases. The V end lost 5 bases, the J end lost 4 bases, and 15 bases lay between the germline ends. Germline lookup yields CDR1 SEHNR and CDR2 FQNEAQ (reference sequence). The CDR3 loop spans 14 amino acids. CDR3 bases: TGTGCCAGCAGCCGCGGACCGAGGGAATACGAGCAGTACTTC. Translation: CASSRGPREYEQYF. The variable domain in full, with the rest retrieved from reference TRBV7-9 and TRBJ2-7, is DTGVSQNPRHKITKRGQNVTFRCDPISEHNRLYWYRQTLGQGPEFLTYFQNEAQLEKSRLLSDRFSAERPKGSFSTLEIQRTEQGDSAMYLCASSRGPREYEQYFGPGTRLTVT.

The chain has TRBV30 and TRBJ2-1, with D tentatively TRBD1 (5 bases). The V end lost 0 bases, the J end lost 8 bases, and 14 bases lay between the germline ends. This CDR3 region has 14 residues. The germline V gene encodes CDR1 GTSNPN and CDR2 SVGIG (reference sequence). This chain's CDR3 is CAWSVSPGRDEQFF. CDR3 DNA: TGTGCCTGGAGTGTAAGCCCGGGCAGGGATGAGCAGTTCTTC.

CDR3 region: CASSPRDPQETQYF. DNA of the CDR3: TGCGCCAGCAGCCCCCGGGATCCACAAGAGACCCAGTACTTC. V is TRBV5-1 and J is TRBJ2-5; D is perhaps TRBD2 (5 bases). Trimming took 4 bases from V and 2 from J, leaving 12 bases between them. Germline-derived CDR1 and CDR2 are SGHRS and YFSETQ. The CDR3 consists of 14 residues.

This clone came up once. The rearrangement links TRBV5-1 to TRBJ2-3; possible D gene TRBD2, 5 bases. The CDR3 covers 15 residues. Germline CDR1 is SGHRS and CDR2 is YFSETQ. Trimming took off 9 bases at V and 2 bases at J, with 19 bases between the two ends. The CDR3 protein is CATPRVGVNTDTQYF. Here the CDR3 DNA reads TGCGCCACCCCCCGAGTGGGAGTGAACACAGATACGCAGTATTTT. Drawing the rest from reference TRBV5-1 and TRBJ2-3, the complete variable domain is KAGVTQTPRYLIKTRGQQVTLSCSPISGHRSVSWYQQTPGQGLQFLFEYFSETQRNKGNFPGRFSGRQFSNSRSEMNVSTLELGDSALYLCATPRVGVNTDTQYFGPGTRLTVL.

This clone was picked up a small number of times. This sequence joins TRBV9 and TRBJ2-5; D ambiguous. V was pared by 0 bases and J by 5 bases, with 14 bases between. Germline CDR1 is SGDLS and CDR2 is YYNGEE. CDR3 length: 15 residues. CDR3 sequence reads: CASSVGMGTRETQYF. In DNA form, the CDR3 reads TGTGCCAGCAGCGTAGGTATGGGTACGAGGGAGACCCAGTACTTC.

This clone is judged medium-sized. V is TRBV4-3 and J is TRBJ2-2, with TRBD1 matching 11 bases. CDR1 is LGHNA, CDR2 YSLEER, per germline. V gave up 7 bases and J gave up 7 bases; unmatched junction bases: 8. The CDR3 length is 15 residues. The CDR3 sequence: CASTLDRGRNGELFF. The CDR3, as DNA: TGCGCCAGCACCTTGGACAGGGGGCGTAACGGGGAGCTGTTTTTT.

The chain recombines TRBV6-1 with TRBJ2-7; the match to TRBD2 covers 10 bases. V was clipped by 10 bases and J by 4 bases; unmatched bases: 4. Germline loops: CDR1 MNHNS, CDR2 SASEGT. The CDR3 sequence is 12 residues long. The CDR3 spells CATGLAAYEQYF. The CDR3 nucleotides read TGTGCCACCGGACTAGCGGCATACGAGCAGTACTTC.

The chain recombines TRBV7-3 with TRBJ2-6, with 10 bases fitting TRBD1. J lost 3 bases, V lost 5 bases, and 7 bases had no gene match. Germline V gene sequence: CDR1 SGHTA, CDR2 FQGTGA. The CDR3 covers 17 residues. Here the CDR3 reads CASSPGQGRIGANVLTF. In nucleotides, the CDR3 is TGTGCCAGCAGCCCGGGACAGGGGCGGATTGGGGCCAACGTCCTGACTTTC. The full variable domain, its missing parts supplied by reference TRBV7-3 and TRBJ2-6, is GAGVSQTPSNKVTEKGKYVELRCDPISGHTALYWYRQSLGQGPEFLIYFQGTGAADDSGLPNDRFFAVRPEGSVSTLKIQRTERGDSAVYLCASSPGQGRIGANVLTFGAGSRLTVL.

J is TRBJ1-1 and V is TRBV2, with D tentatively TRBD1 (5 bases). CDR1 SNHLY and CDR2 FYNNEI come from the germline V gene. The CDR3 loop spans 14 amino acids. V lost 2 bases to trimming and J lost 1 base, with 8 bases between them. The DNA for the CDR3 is TGTGCCAGCAGTGAATGGCAGGGGAACACTGAAGCTTTCTTT. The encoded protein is CASSEWQGNTEAFF.

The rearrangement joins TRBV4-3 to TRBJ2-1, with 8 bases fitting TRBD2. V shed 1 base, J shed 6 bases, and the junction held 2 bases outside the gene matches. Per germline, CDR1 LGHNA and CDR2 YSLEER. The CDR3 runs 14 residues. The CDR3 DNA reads TGCGCCAGCAGCCAAGGCAGCGGGAGCAATGAGCAGTTCTTC. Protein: CASSQGSGSNEQFF.

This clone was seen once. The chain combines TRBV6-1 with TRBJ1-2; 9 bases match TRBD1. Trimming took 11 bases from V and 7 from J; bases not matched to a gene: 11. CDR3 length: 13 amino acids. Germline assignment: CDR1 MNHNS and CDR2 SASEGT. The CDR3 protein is CAGSRDRAAGYTF. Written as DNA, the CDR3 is TGTGCCGGATCCCGGGACAGGGCCGCTGGCTACACCTTC.

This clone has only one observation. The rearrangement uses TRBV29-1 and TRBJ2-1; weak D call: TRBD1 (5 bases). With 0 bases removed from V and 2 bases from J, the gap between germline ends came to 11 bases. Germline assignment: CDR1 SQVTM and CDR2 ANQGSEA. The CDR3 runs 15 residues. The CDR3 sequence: CSVEDLGVAYNEQFF. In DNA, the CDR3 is TGCAGCGTTGAAGATTTAGGGGTCGCCTACAATGAGCAGTTCTTC.

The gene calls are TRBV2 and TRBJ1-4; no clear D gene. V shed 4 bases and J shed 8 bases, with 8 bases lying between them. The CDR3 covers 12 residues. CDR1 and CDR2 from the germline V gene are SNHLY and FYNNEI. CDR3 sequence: CASSVSREKLFF. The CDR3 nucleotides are TGTGCCAGCAGTGTGTCTAGAGAAAAACTGTTTTTT.

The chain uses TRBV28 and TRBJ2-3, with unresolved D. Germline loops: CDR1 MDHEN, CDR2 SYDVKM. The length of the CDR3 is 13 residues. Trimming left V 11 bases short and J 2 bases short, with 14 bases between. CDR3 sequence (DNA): TGTGCCTGCACGCGGCGAAACACAGATACGCAGTATTTT. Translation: CACTRRNTDTQYF.

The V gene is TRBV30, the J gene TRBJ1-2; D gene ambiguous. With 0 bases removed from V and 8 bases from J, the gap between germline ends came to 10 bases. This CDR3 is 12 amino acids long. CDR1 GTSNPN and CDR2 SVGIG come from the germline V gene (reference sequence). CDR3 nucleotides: TGTGCCTGGAGTGTAGCGGGTTGGGGCTACACCTTC. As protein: CAWSVAGWGYTF.

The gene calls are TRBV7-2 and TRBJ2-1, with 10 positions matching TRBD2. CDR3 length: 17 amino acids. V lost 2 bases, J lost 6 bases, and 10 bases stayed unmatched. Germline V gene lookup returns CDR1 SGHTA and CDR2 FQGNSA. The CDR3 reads CASSLFLQLAGVNEQFF. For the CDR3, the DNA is TGTGCCAGCAGCTTATTCCTCCAGCTAGCGGGAGTCAATGAGCAGTTCTTC.

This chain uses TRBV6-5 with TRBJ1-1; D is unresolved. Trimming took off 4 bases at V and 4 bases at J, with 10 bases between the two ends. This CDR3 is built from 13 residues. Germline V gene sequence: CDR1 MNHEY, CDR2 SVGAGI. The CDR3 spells CASSSLRGTEAFF. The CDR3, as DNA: TGTGCCAGCAGTTCCCTCCGGGGCACTGAAGCTTTCTTT.

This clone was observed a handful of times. The CDR3 loop is CATGLAGGLREQYF. The CDR3 bases are TGTGCCACGGGACTAGCGGGAGGGTTACGCGAGCAGTACTTC. The V and J genes are TRBV28 and TRBJ2-7; 16 bases agree with TRBD2. The CDR3 consists of 14 residues. The trim removed 10 bases at V and 6 bases at J, leaving 6 bases unmatched. CDR1 is MDHEN and CDR2 is SYDVKM in the germline V gene.